At least ten counts were recorded for the clone carrying this T cell receptor (beta chain). The data are from a study of response to subunit inactivated influenza vaccine. V was clipped by 1 base and J by 4 bases, with 11 bases between them. This CDR3 spans 15 amino acids. Germline V CDR1 and CDR2: SGHVS, FNYEAQ. One entry per CDR3 protein results from TCRdb running MiXCR on the RT-PCR reads. This table holds roughly 630,000 distinct CDR3 sequences, approximately 14% found once. The rearrangement uses TRBV7-6 and TRBJ2-1; tentative D call: TRBD1 (5 bases). The TCR sequence derives from a middle-aged man who received an inactivated influenza vaccine. Sequencing was performed on PBMCs from blood, taken roughly 15 days before vaccination. The CDR3 reads CASSLETETYNEQFF. The CDR3 bases are TGTGCCAGCAGCTTAGAGACAGAAACTTACAATGAGCAGTTCTTC.